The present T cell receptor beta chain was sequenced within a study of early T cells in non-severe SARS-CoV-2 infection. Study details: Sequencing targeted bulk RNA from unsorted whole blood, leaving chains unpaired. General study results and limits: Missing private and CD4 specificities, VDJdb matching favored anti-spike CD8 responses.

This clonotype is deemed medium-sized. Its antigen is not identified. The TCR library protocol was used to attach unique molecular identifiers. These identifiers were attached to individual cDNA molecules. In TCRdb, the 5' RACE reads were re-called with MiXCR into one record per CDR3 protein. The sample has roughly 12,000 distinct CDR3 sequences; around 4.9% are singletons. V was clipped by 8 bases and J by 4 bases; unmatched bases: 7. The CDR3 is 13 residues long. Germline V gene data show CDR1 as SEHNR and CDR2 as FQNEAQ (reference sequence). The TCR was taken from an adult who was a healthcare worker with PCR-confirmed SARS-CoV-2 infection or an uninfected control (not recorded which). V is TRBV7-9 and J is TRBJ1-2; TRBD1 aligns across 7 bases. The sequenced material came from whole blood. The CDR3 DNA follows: TGTGCCAGCCAAGGGGGCGCGGGCTATGGCTACACCTTC. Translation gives CASQGGAGYGYTF.